The rows below give T cell receptor beta chains drawn from one sample of a study of shared clonotypes between healthy human individuals. Some clones are missing from TCRdb's copy, which holds only in-frame ones; the method was immunoSEQ multiplex PCR. The data contain roughly 1,000,000 clones, roughly 74% of them singletons. Sequenced: memory CD4+ T cells from PBMCs. The receptor source for this set is a man younger than 30 in good health. Some clones in this sample may be carry-over from other donors' samples. Both conserved end residues are part of each CDR3. D genes are given only for firm matches. Clone size is shown for a subset of rows, as once, few, many or a class of expanded clone.

d_call clone_size j_call v_call cdr3_length cdr3_nt cdr3_aa
- once TRBJ1-2 TRBV7-2 19 TGTGCCAGCAGCTTAGCAACCGACCCAGCCCTTGGCCGTAACTATGGCTACACCTTC CASSLATDPALGRNYGYTF
TRBD2 - TRBJ2-1 TRBV7-6 15 TGTGCCAGCAGCCAGGCCGGACTAGCGGGTTTTGAGCAGTTCTTC CASSQAGLAGFEQFF
- - TRBJ2-1 TRBV15 18 TGTGCCACCAGCAGAGAAACATTTCTATTAGTGGACTACAATGAGCAGTTCTTC CATSRETFLLVDYNEQFF
- once TRBJ2-5 TRBV10-2 15 TGCGCCAGCAGTGGGGTAGGCGGGAATCAAGAGACCCAGTACTTC CASSGVGGNQETQYF
TRBD2 - TRBJ2-1 TRBV2 13 TGTGCCAGCAGTGAGTTCCTAGCGGGAGTGCAGTTCTTC CASSEFLAGVQFF
TRBD1 - TRBJ2-3 TRBV5-1 15 TGCGCCAGCAGCTTGGTGGGACAGGGCCCAGATACGCAGTATTTT CASSLVGQGPDTQYF
- - TRBJ1-2 TRBV18 13 TGTGCCAGCATTGGACTGATGAACTATGGCTACACCTTC CASIGLMNYGYTF
- - TRBJ2-7 TRBV18 14 TGTGCCAGCTCACCCAATGTCATCAACTACGAGCAGTACTTC CASSPNVINYEQYF
- - TRBJ1-1 TRBV7-9 16 TGTGCCAGCAGCTTAGAGGTGGGTAGGGGAAGCACTGAAGCTTTCTTT CASSLEVGRGSTEAFF
TRBD2 - TRBJ2-3 TRBV27 17 TGTGCCAGCCGGCTGGTGGGAGCGGGAATTCTCACAGATACGCAGTATTTT CASRLVGAGILTDTQYF
TRBD1 - TRBJ1-5 TRBV28 18 TGTGCCAGCAGGGACCGGTTGGCAGGGCAGGGGGTTCCTCAGCCCCAGCATTTT CASRDRLAGQGVPQPQHF
- - TRBJ2-2 TRBV11-3 15 TGTGCCAGCAGCTTAGGGGGGGCTGACACCGGGGAGCTGTTTTTT CASSLGGADTGELFF
- - TRBJ1-1 TRBV18 14 TGTGCCAGCTCATATGAACGCGCCCCCCCTGAAGCTTTCTTT CASSYERAPPEAFF
TRBD1 few TRBJ2-7 TRBV7-2 15 TGTGCCAGCAGCCAACGGACAGGGGGGCACCGCGAGCAGTACTTC CASSQRTGGHREQYF
TRBD1 - TRBJ2-1 TRBV10-3 15 TGTGCCATCAGTTCCGGGACAGGGATAAGGGATGAGCAGTTCTTC CAISSGTGIRDEQFF
TRBD2 once TRBJ2-5 TRBV11-2 17 TGTGCCAGCAGCTTGGGTACTTGGCGGGAGGTTCAAGAGACCCAGTACTTC CASSLGTWREVQETQYF
TRBD2 few TRBJ2-1 TRBV7-8 13 TGTGCCAGCACTAGCGGGAGGGGGGGTGAGCAGTTCTTC CASTSGRGGEQFF
TRBD1 once TRBJ1-2 TRBV28 15 TGTGCCAGCAGTCCCAACCCAGCAGGGGGCTATGGCTACACCTTC CASSPNPAGGYGYTF
- - TRBJ2-3 TRBV6-5 14 TGTGCCAGCAGTTACTCGACTCCTCCGGATACGCAGTATTTT CASSYSTPPDTQYF
- - TRBJ1-5 TRBV6-1 12 TGTGCCAGCAACCGGGCGGGTCAGCCCCAGCATTTT CASNRAGQPQHF
TRBD2 - TRBJ2-4 TRBV7-9 16 TGTGCCAGCAGCTTAGTCCAGGGACTAGCGGGCCACATTCAGTACTTC CASSLVQGLAGHIQYF
- - TRBJ2-3 TRBV7-9 14 TGTGCCAGCAGCTTTCCGGACTATAGAGATACGCAGTATTTT CASSFPDYRDTQYF
- - TRBJ2-3 TRBV18 14 TGTGCCAGCTCGCACCCAATTAACACAGATACGCAGTATTTT CASSHPINTDTQYF
- few TRBJ1-1 TRBV28 12 TGTGCCAGCAGTTTACAGAGCACTGAAGCTTTCTTT CASSLQSTEAFF
- - TRBJ2-3 TRBV27 13 TGTGCCAGCAGTTCCGGGAATGCAGATACGCAGTATTTT CASSSGNADTQYF
- few TRBJ2-1 TRBV11-3 14 TGTGCCAGCAGCTCAGGAGGAGGGGATAATGAGCAGTTCTTC CASSSGGGDNEQFF
TRBD2 - TRBJ2-3 TRBV4-2 17 TGTGCCAGCAGCCAACTGACTAGCGGGGGTTTCACAGATACGCAGTATTTT CASSQLTSGGFTDTQYF
- - TRBJ1-3 TRBV19 14 TGTGCCAGTACCGCCGGACATTCTGGAAACACCATATATTTT CASTAGHSGNTIYF
TRBD2 - TRBJ2-7 TRBV5-1 15 TGCGCCAGCAGCTTTTTAAGCGGGAGCTCCTACGAGCAGTACTTC CASSFLSGSSYEQYF
- - TRBJ1-5 TRBV28 16 TGTGCCAGCAGTCCCACGGTCTCAACCCCAAATCAGCCCCAGCATTTT CASSPTVSTPNQPQHF
TRBD2 - TRBJ2-3 TRBV7-2 15 TGTGCCAGCAGCCCAATGGGCGGGAGGGAAGATACGCAGTATTTT CASSPMGGREDTQYF
- few TRBJ1-1 TRBV5-8 12 TGTGCCAGCAGCTCCCCGGGCCCCCAAGCTTTCTTT CASSSPGPQAFF
TRBD2 - TRBJ2-3 TRBV19 16 TGTGCCAGTAGTAAGGGGCTAGCGGGGCCTTTAGATACGCAGTATTTT CASSKGLAGPLDTQYF
TRBD1 - TRBJ1-4 TRBV5-4 15 TGTGCCAGCAGCTTGGACAGGGGGGACAGTGAAAAACTGTTTTTT CASSLDRGDSEKLFF
TRBD2 - TRBJ2-7 TRBV28 15 TGTGCCAGCAGTTTAGGACTAGCGGGAGCTGGGGAGCAGTACTTC CASSLGLAGAGEQYF
TRBD2 once TRBJ2-3 TRBV29-1 15 TGCAGCGTTGAAGGAACTAGCGGATACACAGATACGCAGTATTTT CSVEGTSGYTDTQYF
- - TRBJ2-1 TRBV4-3 15 TGCGCCAGCAGTCCCTCTCGGGACACCTACAATGAGCAGTTCTTC CASSPSRDTYNEQFF
- - TRBJ1-2 TRBV5-4 17 TGTGCCAGCAGCTTGGCCAGGCCCAGGGATCTCAACTATGGCTACACCTTC CASSLARPRDLNYGYTF
- - TRBJ2-3 TRBV14 14 TGTGCCAGCAGCGGGGGATGGGGCACAGATACGCAGTATTTT CASSGGWGTDTQYF
- - TRBJ2-5 TRBV7-2 16 TGTGCCAGCAGCTTAGTCAGACTAGGCCTACAAGAGACCCAGTACTTC CASSLVRLGLQETQYF
TRBD2 once TRBJ2-5 TRBV18 15 TGTGCCAGCTCACCAGTACCTAGCGGGAGAGAGACCCAGTACTTC CASSPVPSGRETQYF
- - TRBJ1-2 TRBV7-8 14 TGTGCCAGCAGCTTAGCGTCCTTGGCGAGCGGCTACACCTTC CASSLASLASGYTF